This T cell receptor beta chain was captured in a study of blood T cells in healthy people across ages (dated by TCRdb to about 2015). With regard to the full study: In model experiments, roughly one uniquely barcoded TCR beta cDNA molecule per two T cells was captured by template switching. The study measured age-related changes in TCR beta repertoire diversity using deep sequencing normalized with unique cDNA molecular identifiers. Donors were grouped into four age groups: young (average about 15 years), middle-aged (over 35), aged (about 60) and long-lived (just over 80). To avoid experimental bias, donors of different ages were randomly spread across the sequencing lanes. Two additional independent replicas of 1 million unique cDNA reads from the same blood draw were analyzed for two donors (one aged 18 to 30 and one aged 80 or older).

Systemically healthy Caucasian individuals from Russia, 39 in total and aged roughly 6 to 100 years, were included as donors. Each donor gave about 9.7 milliliters of peripheral blood, drawn into EDTA-treated Vacutainer tubes. Ficoll-Paque density-gradient centrifugation was used to isolate PBMCs, with at least 6 million obtained per sample. Trizol reagent was used to extract total RNA from PBMCs, with at least 5.5 micrograms per sample. For every donor, flow cytometry on a PBMC aliquot measured the percentage of naive CD45RAhigh/CD27high T cells. Library construction relied on 5' RACE. The sequencing machine was an Illumina HiSeq 2500. A second about 6 to 11 cycle PCR used a sample-barcoded 5' primer and a J-beta primer mix. Each TCR beta cDNA molecule received a unique molecular identifier from a template-switch 5' adaptor carrying 12 random nucleotides. Each sample yielded at least 2.5 million CDR3-containing paired-end reads. First-strand cDNA synthesis was performed from all RNA using the Mint cDNA synthesis kit, with priming by a TRBC-specific oligonucleotide. Following uracil-DNA glycosylase treatment, all cDNA underwent a first 18-cycle PCR with the universal primers M1SS and BC2_uni_R. On the authors' methods: Normalization of each sample was performed by random selection of 1 million high-quality reads, each carrying a distinct molecular identifier. Instead of being binned into consensus sequences, reads with shared molecular identifiers were discarded. MiTCR, with a Q25 quality threshold and the strictest error-elimination algorithm, was used for CDR3 identification, clonotype clustering and error correction. A nonparametric unseen species model with Euler transformation was used to estimate a lower bound on total TCR beta diversity. TCRdb reworked the public reads: Q25 trimming with fastp, MiXCR clone assembly, productive beta chains retained. Rows are combined by CDR3 protein, so each entry shows the most common genes and DNA. These V and J calls rely on TCRdb rather than the paper's analysis. This sample is represented by about 1.1 million distinct CDR3 sequences; more than 30% of them were singletons. Roughly 13% of the sample is held by the ten biggest clonotypes.

Study-wide conclusions, independent of this receptor: Estimates of total diversity based on one million sequenced T cells were regarded as lower bounds and as underestimates. As age increased, observed TCR beta diversity per million T cells dropped in a roughly linear way, and a significant reduction was already evident by age 40. A strong correlation was found between observed TCR beta diversity and the percentage of naive T cells measured by flow cytometry. Because the CMV infection status of the donors was unknown, age-related changes in expanded clonotypes may potentially have been confounded. Compared with the aged group, the long-lived group had more naive CD4+ T cells, fewer expanded clones and increased TCR diversity, suggesting age selection. Conclusive comparison of naive and antigen-experienced compartments was prevented by the profiling of bulk unsorted PBMCs.

Turning to this clonotype: The target of this receptor is not known. Per-nucleotide qualities are absent, and no much larger clonotype sits a single base away.

Looking up the germline V gene yields CDR1 MGHDK and CDR2 SYGVNS. V is cut by 1 base and J by 1 base, and the space between the germline ends is 10 bases. Taken from cysteine to phenylalanine, the CDR3 has 15 residues. The read is trimmed to its CDR3 DNA, 45 bases read in frame from base 1. Here the chain combines TRBV25-1 and TRBJ2-5; the D gene is perhaps TRBD1, from 6 matching bases. The source is a young man in good health. The material sequenced was blood. The bases read TGTGCCAGCAGTGAATCAAGAGGGGGCCAAGAGACCCAGTACTTC. It encodes CASSESRGGQETQYF.